This TCR beta chain derives from a study of read filtering for tumor transcriptome and immune sequencing. Looked up from germline, CDR1 is SGHDN and CDR2 is FVKESK. With 0 bases removed from V and 0 bases from J, the gap between germline ends came to 28 bases. This CDR3 comprises 22 residues. Molecular barcoded adaptors covering alpha/delta and beta/gamma chains were used on 400 to 450 ng RNA. Via MiXCR, TCRdb re-called the reads, giving one row per CDR3 protein. The sample holds some 48,000 distinct CDR3 sequences, approximately 19% seen once. Sampling of bone marrow took place during active disease in every patient. This clonotype occurred many times.

The origin of this receptor is a donor aged 40 or older with multiple myeloma. V and J are TRBV14 and TRBJ2-3, with D possibly matching TRBD2 (6 bases). The sequenced sample consisted of a population of CD138-negative cells sorted from bone marrow. The CDR3 region is CASSQESLSTYFSGFSTDTQYF. The CDR3 DNA sequence: TGTGCCAGCAGCCAAGAGTCCCTAAGCACCTATTTCAGCGGGTTTAGCACAGATACGCAGTATTTT.